The 16 T cell receptor beta chains reported below all come from one sample, sequenced in a study of blood T cell repertoires in COVID-19. Method: immunoSEQ multiplex PCR; TCRdb's copy keeps in-frame clones and lacks some. The repertoire consists of over 10,000 clones, with approximately 91% occurring once and the leading ten covering about 15%. Sequencing input: peripheral blood. The receptor set was obtained from a human donor in a cohort sampled during active COVID-19.

This chain connects TRBV7-9 to TRBJ1-4, with 8 nucleotides matching TRBD1. Germline V gives CDR1 SEHNR, CDR2 FQNEAQ (reference sequence). Germline trimming cut 4 bases from V and 0 bases from J; bases unmatched to any gene: 7. This CDR3 comprises 17 residues. The CDR3 region has the DNA TGTGCCAGCAGCTACTCACAGGGGGTTGCAACTAATGAAAAACTGTTTTTT. It encodes CASSYSQGVATNEKLFF.

This sequence joins TRBV18 and TRBJ2-7; 8 bases are a match to TRBD1. Germline-derived CDR1 and CDR2 are KGHSH and LQKENI. The CDR3 contains 16 residues. The V and J ends lost 0 bases and 6 bases, in that order; junction bases with no gene match: 10. The CDR3 region has the DNA TGTGCCAGCTCACCACCGATGACAGGGGCCCGAGCCGAGCAGTACTTC. Protein product: CASSPPMTGARAEQYF.

V gene TRBV2 combines with J gene TRBJ1-1; no definite D call. This CDR3 comprises 13 residues. Trimming took off 7 bases at V and 6 bases at J, with 15 bases between the two ends. The germline V gene encodes CDR1 SNHLY and CDR2 FYNNEI. The CDR3 region has the DNA TGTGCCAGCAAATATCTCGGAGGCGCTGAAGCTTTCTTT. Its translation is CASKYLGGAEAFF.

The J gene is TRBJ1-1, the V gene TRBV11-2; a weak D match, TRBD1 (6 bases). The CDR3 extends over 15 amino acids. The V gene's germline CDR1 is SGHAT and CDR2 FQNNGV. V was pared by 5 bases and J by 0 bases, with 13 bases between. The CDR3 loop reads CASSQRTALNTEAFF. The CDR3 nucleotides are TGTGCCAGCAGCCAAAGGACAGCCCTGAACACTGAAGCTTTCTTT.

This clone was seen a single time. The rearrangement uses TRBV21-1 and TRBJ2-3; the D segment call TRBD2 is taken from the table without a DNA check. TRBV21-1 is a recognized pseudogene. The CDR3 sequence is 16 residues long. In nucleotides, the CDR3 is TGTGCCAGCAGCAAAGGCCTAGCGGGGGGGATGAATACGCAGTATTTT. Encoded protein: CASSKGLAGGMNTQYF.

The rearrangement uses TRBV28 and TRBJ2-3, with 7 bases lining up with TRBD2. V was pared by 4 bases and J by 2 bases, with 9 bases of the junction left unmatched. From germline, CDR1 is MDHEN and CDR2 SYDVKM. The CDR3 contains 16 residues. CDR3 loop: CASSSGGAGVTDTQYF. CDR3 coding DNA: TGTGCCAGCAGTTCCGGAGGGGCGGGGGTCACAGATACGCAGTATTTT.

The gene calls are TRBV19 and TRBJ2-7; 10 bases agree with TRBD1. The junction had 5 bases not matched to a gene; V was cut back by 6 bases and J by 0 bases. The germline gives CDR1 LNHDA, CDR2 SQIVND (reference sequence). The CDR3 spans 15 residues. CDR3 bases: TGTGCCAGTAGCAAACGGACAGGGGGCTCCTACGAGCAGTACTTC. This sequence encodes CASSKRTGGSYEQYF.

The chain uses TRBV11-2 and TRBJ2-1; 10 bases align to TRBD2. After removal of 2 bases from V and 9 bases from J, the junction contained 13 bases not matched to a gene. This CDR3 region has 17 residues. Germline loops: CDR1 SGHAT, CDR2 FQNNGV. CDR3 region: CASSLRMGAGGPSEQFF. In DNA form, the CDR3 reads TGTGCCAGCAGCTTACGTATGGGAGCGGGAGGGCCGAGTGAGCAGTTCTTC.

The chain carries TRBV5-1 and TRBJ2-1, with a possible D match to TRBD1 (5 bases). Germline V CDR1 and CDR2: SGHRS, YFSETQ. This CDR3 is 14 amino acids long. V dropped 4 bases and J dropped 5 bases, with 13 bases sitting between them. CDR3 DNA sequence: TGCGCCAGCAGCCCAGGGCAGTCAAACAATGAGCAGTTCTTC. It yields the protein CASSPGQSNNEQFF.

The rearrangement joins TRBV7-8 to TRBJ1-5; D is undetermined. This CDR3 spans 14 amino acids. The germline gives CDR1 SGHVS, CDR2 FQNEAQ. Deletions cut 1 base from V and 4 bases from J, with 8 bases between. CDR3 amino acids: CASSLVVVNQPQHF. The CDR3 DNA reads TGTGCCAGCAGCTTAGTGGTAGTAAATCAGCCCCAGCATTTT.

The rearrangement uses TRBV9 and TRBJ2-2; D not certain. Germline lookup yields CDR1 SGDLS and CDR2 YYNGEE. The CDR3 runs 14 residues. Deletions cut 5 bases from V and 4 bases from J, with 12 bases between. CDR3 DNA sequence: TGTGCCAGCAGTCCGAGCCCGAGCACCGGGGAGCTGTTTTTT. It yields the protein CASSPSPSTGELFF.

This clone appeared a few times. CDR3 sequence reads: CASDSTGQGQNEQYF. The CDR3 DNA is TGTGCCAGCGACTCCACGGGACAGGGCCAGAACGAGCAGTACTTC. This rearrangement joins TRBV28 to TRBJ2-7; 9 bases are a match to TRBD1. This CDR3 comprises 15 residues. Trimming removed 8 bases from V and 5 bases from J; junction bases left unmatched: 13. The germline CDR1 and CDR2 sequences are MDHEN and SYDVKM.

V and J are TRBV5-1 and TRBJ2-1; 8 bases fit TRBD1. V dropped 4 bases and J dropped 9; count of bases not matched to a gene: 6. In germline, CDR1 is SGHRS, CDR2 YFSETQ. The CDR3 consists of 13 residues. The CDR3 loop is CASSGQGSGEQFF. DNA for the CDR3: TGCGCCAGCAGCGGACAGGGTTCAGGTGAGCAGTTCTTC.

The chain carries TRBV6-2 or TRBV6-3 and TRBJ2-3, with 8 positions matching TRBD2. The CDR3 runs to 12 residues. After removal of 6 bases from V and 11 bases from J, the junction contained 7 bases not matched to a gene. Germline CDR1 and CDR2: MNHEY and SVGEGT. CDR3: CASSSTSVGQYF. DNA for the CDR3: TGTGCCAGCAGCTCGACTAGCGTCGGGCAGTATTTT.

This rearrangement joins TRBV7-8 to TRBJ1-1, with a possible D match to TRBD1 (6 bases). This CDR3 has 14 amino acids. The germline V gene encodes CDR1 SGHVS and CDR2 FQNEAQ. Trimming left V 1 base short and J 7 bases short, with 13 bases between. The CDR3 bases are TGTGCCAGCAGCTTAGGGGGGCGCGTCCGTGAAGCTTTCTTT. Residues: CASSLGGRVREAFF.

The rearrangement joins TRBV29-1 to TRBJ2-7; D may be TRBD1 (6 bases). This CDR3 comprises 13 residues. CDR1 and CDR2 (germline): SQVTM, ANQGSEA. Trimming cost V 6 bases and J 4 bases, with 16 bases left between them. CDR3 DNA sequence: TGCAGCGTCTGGGGGCAGGGGACGTACGAGCAGTACTTC. It specifies CSVWGQGTYEQYF.